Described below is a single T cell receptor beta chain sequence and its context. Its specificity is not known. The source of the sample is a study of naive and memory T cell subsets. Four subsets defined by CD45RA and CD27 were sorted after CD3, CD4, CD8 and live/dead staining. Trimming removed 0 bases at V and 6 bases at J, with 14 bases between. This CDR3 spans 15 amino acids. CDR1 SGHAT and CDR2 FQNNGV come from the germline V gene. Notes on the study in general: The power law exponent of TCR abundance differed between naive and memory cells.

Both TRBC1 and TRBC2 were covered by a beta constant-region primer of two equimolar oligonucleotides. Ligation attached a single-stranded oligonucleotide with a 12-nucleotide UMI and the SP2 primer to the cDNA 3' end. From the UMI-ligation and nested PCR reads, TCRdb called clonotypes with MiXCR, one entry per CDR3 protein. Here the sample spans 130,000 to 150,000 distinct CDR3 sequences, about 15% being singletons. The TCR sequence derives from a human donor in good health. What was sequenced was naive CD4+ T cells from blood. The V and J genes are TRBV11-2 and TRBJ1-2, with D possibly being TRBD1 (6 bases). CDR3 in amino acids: CASSLERGPPNGYTF. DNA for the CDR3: TGTGCCAGCAGCTTAGAGCGGGGGCCCCCGAATGGCTACACCTTC.